This T cell receptor beta chain was profiled in a study of shared clonotypes between healthy human individuals. The method was immunoSEQ multiplex PCR; TCRdb's version includes in-frame clones alone and lacks a portion of them. This table holds 150,000 to 200,000 clones, about 93% found once. Trimming shortened V by 6 bases and J by 2 bases, and 7 bases separated the two germline ends. The CDR3 loop spans 13 amino acids. Germline V gene lookup returns CDR1 KGHSH and CDR2 LQKENI. V is TRBV18 and J is TRBJ2-2, with D perhaps matching TRBD2 (5 bases). The TCR originated in a woman aged 25 to 39 in good health. Source material: naive CD4+ T cells sorted from blood. The subset is: CD45RA+ positively selected. The CDR3 here is CASSSGNTGELFF. In nucleotides, the CDR3 is TGTGCCAGCTCCAGCGGAAACACCGGGGAGCTGTTTTTT.